This is a list of T cell receptor beta chains from one sample in a study of T cell repertoires in cytomegalovirus infection. A single record per CDR3 protein comes from TCRdb applying MiXCR to the reads. The sample consists of hundreds of thousands of distinct CDR3 sequences, 24% of them appearing once. Sequencing input: CD8+ T cells from PBMCs. Source of these receptors: a human donor in good health (CMV status not recorded). Some clones in this sample may be carry-over from other donors' samples. The CDR3 runs from the conserved cysteine through the conserved F or W. D genes are given only for firm matches. Where a row states a size, it is once, few, many or the class of an expanded clone; other rows omit it.

J,size,D,V,DNA,CDR3
TRBJ2-7,-,TRBD1,TRBV5-1,TGCGCCAGCAGCTCCAGACAGGGATTGGACTACGAGCAGTACTTC,CASSSRQGLDYEQYF
TRBJ2-2,-,-,TRBV5-5,TGTGCCAGCACCATGGGGAACGGGGAGCTGTTTTTT,CASTMGNGELFF
TRBJ2-1,few,-,TRBV4-1,TGCGCCAGCAGGCAGACCCCCCTGGCACAGGTAGTAAATGAGCAGTTCTTC,CASRQTPLAQVVNEQFF
TRBJ2-5,few,TRBD1,TRBV6-6,TGTGCCAGCAGCCTAAACAGGGGGCCCCAAGAGACCCAGTACTTC,CASSLNRGPQETQYF
TRBJ1-2,many,TRBD1,TRBV7-9,TGTGCCAGCAGCTCACAGGGGAGGGATGGCTACACCTTC,CASSSQGRDGYTF
TRBJ1-5,few,-,TRBV19,TGTGCCAGTAGTATTAACGTGGATTGGGATTTTGGTCAGCCCCAGCATTTT,CASSINVDWDFGQPQHF
TRBJ1-4,many,-,TRBV25-1,TGTGCCAGCAGTGTGAGATACAATGAAAAACTGTTTTTT,CASSVRYNEKLFF
TRBJ2-1,-,-,TRBV12-5,TGTGCTAGTGGTTCCCCGGCGAGGGTAGGGGATGAGCAGTTCTTC,CASGSPARVGDEQFF
TRBJ1-1,few,-,TRBV23-1,TGCGCCAGCAGGAGACCGGGACACAATAGCCCTGAAGCTTTCTTT,CASRRPGHNSPEAFF
TRBJ1-2,once,-,TRBV5-1,TGCGCCAGCAGCGAAGGGGGGGGAGGCTACACCTTC,CASSEGGGGYTF
TRBJ2-5,many,TRBD1,TRBV7-2,TGTGCCAGCAGCGACTCCACAGGGGTACAAGAGACCCAGTACTTC,CASSDSTGVQETQYF
TRBJ1-2,few,TRBD1,TRBV7-9,TGTGCCAGCAGAGAAGAACAGGGGAGTAGGGGCTACACCTTC,CASREEQGSRGYTF
TRBJ2-3,few,TRBD2,TRBV6-5,TGTGCCAGCAGCCTAGGGACTAGTGTTCTCTCAGATACGCAGTATTTT,CASSLGTSVLSDTQYF
TRBJ2-1,-,-,TRBV15,TGTGCCACCAGCAGCGCCGGTTACAATGAGCAGTTCTTC,CATSSAGYNEQFF
TRBJ1-1,many,TRBD1,TRBV19,TGTGCCAGTTGGACAGGAACTAACACTGAAGCTTTCTTT,CASWTGTNTEAFF
TRBJ2-1,few,-,TRBV28,TGTGCCAGCAGTTTACTGGCAGCAGGCAATGAGCAGTTCTTC,CASSLLAAGNEQFF
TRBJ2-2,many,-,TRBV7-6,TGTGCCAGCAGCTTAGAGGCGGAGGAGGGAACCGGGGAGCTGTTTTTT,CASSLEAEEGTGELFF
TRBJ1-1,-,-,TRBV29-1,TGCAGCGTCGGGGGGGGTCTTATGAACACTGAAGCTTTCTTT,CSVGGGLMNTEAFF
TRBJ1-1,-,-,TRBV14,TGTGCCAGCAGCCATGGGGTGGCCACTGAAGCTTTCTTT,CASSHGVATEAFF
TRBJ1-2,-,-,TRBV28,TGTGCCAGCAGTATCCGGACACACCTTATACAGACTGCGTATGGCTACACCTTC,CASSIRTHLIQTAYGYTF
TRBJ2-2,many,-,TRBV29-1,TGCAGCGTCCACGGACAGTCCGGGGAGCTGTTTTTT,CSVHGQSGELFF
TRBJ2-5,few,TRBD2,TRBV14,TGTGCCAGCAGCCAAGATAGACTAGCACTTGGAGAGACCCAGTACTTC,CASSQDRLALGETQYF
TRBJ2-7,-,-,TRBV2,TGTGCCAGCAGTGAAAGCCCATCAAGCAACTACGAGCAGTACTTC,CASSESPSSNYEQYF
TRBJ1-1,few,-,TRBV28,TGTGCCAGCAGTTATATAGGGAAAACTGAAGCTTTCTTT,CASSYIGKTEAFF
TRBJ1-2,-,-,TRBV29-1,TGCAGCGTTGACGACACTAACTATGGCTACACCTTC,CSVDDTNYGYTF
TRBJ2-3,many,-,TRBV7-2,TGTGCCAGCAGCTTTGGGCACATAGGGGCAGATACGCAGTATTTT,CASSFGHIGADTQYF
TRBJ1-5,few,-,TRBV12-3/TRBV12-4,TGTGCGGTATCACGGGGGGGCAATCAGCCCCAGCATTTT,CAVSRGGNQPQHF
TRBJ1-1,-,-,TRBV27,TGTGCCAGCAGTTTTGGCGGCTCCTTGAACACTGAAGCTTTCTTT,CASSFGGSLNTEAFF
TRBJ2-7,few,-,TRBV12-3/TRBV12-4,TGTGCCAGCAGTATCAGTGGGAAGAAAGTCTACGAGCAGTACTTC,CASSISGKKVYEQYF
TRBJ1-2,-,-,TRBV29-1,TGCAGCTTCAGGGGAGGCTATGGCTACACCTTC,CSFRGGYGYTF
TRBJ1-2,-,-,TRBV28,TGTGCCGGCAGGCCGGGCGGGCTGAATGGCTACACCTTC,CAGRPGGLNGYTF
TRBJ2-3,many,TRBD1,TRBV29-1,TGCAGCGATTTACAGACAGGGGAAAGCACAGATACGCAGTATTTT,CSDLQTGESTDTQYF